These 2 T cell receptor beta chains share one sample of origin, sequenced in a study of glioma-infiltrating T cells after dendritic cell vaccination. Using immunoSEQ multiplex PCR, the repertoire was profiled, and TCRdb retains in-frame clones only, with some absent. This table holds about 82,000 clones, about 90% found once. Sequencing was performed on blood, taken before dendritic cell vaccination. These receptors all come from a human donor with glioblastoma.

V usage is TRBV19 and J usage is TRBJ1-1; maybe TRBD1 (6 bases). V gave up 3 bases and J gave up 0 bases, with 14 bases separating them. This CDR3 comprises 16 residues. Germline V gene sequence: CDR1 LNHDA, CDR2 SQIVND (reference sequence). DNA for the CDR3: TGTGCCAGTAGTATCTCAACAGGGATCATGAACACTGAAGCTTTCTTT. Its protein product is CASSISTGIMNTEAFF.

The V call is TRBV5-6, the J call TRBJ1-6; D is uncertain. V was shortened by 5 bases and J by 4 bases, with 16 bases between the two germline ends. CDR1 and CDR2 from the germline V gene are SGHDT and YYEEEE. This CDR3 contains 16 residues. The CDR3 DNA is TGTGCCAGCAGTCGAATGGTCACGGGGTATAATTCACCCCTCCACTTT. It codes for CASSRMVTGYNSPLHF.